Shown below are 23 T cell receptor beta chains from a single sample sequenced in a study of T-cell memory formation after mild COVID-19. TCRdb ran MiXCR on the 5' RACE reads and lists one entry per CDR3 protein. The data show about 200,000 distinct CDR3 sequences, about 9.2% seen once. Source material: PBMCs or a T cell subset sorted from them (not recorded which). These receptors came from a man aged 18 to 35 who had mild COVID-19 (a few samples of this study predate the infection). Cell type and time point are not known.

The chain recombines TRBV27 with TRBJ1-4; the D is unclear. CDR3 size: 14 residues. Germline V gene lookup returns CDR1 MNHEY and CDR2 SMNVEV (reference sequence). V was shortened by 7 bases and J by 7 bases, with 16 bases between the two germline ends. The CDR3 loop reads CASTEAHGGEKLFF. CDR3 DNA sequence: TGTGCCAGCACCGAGGCCCACGGAGGTGAAAAACTGTTTTTT. Full variable domain (rest looked up from reference TRBV27 and TRBJ1-4): EAQVTQNPRYLITVTGKKLTVTCSQNMNHEYMSWYRQDPGLGLRQIYYSMNVEVTDKGDVPEGYKVSRKEKRNFPLILESPSPNQTSLYFCASTEAHGGEKLFFGSGTQLSVL.

This clonotype was detected many times. The J gene is TRBJ2-1, the V gene TRBV20-1, with 9 bases fitting TRBD2. The junction had 7 bases not matched to a gene; V was cut back by 6 bases and J by 7 bases. The CDR3 is 13 residues long. CDR1 DFQATT and CDR2 SNEGSKA come from the germline V gene (reference sequence). The CDR3 here is CSATTSGANEQFF. CDR3 DNA sequence: TGCAGTGCAACGACTAGCGGAGCGAATGAGCAGTTCTTC.

In its sample, this clonotype was seen many times. The V and J genes are TRBV7-2 and TRBJ1-2; D possibly corresponds to TRBD1 (5 bases). The CDR3 has 14 amino acids. CDR1 and CDR2 from the germline V gene are SGHTA and FQGNSA. Trimming shortened V by 1 base and J by 6 bases, and 12 bases separated the two germline ends. The CDR3 bases are TGTGCCAGCAGCTTAGTGGGCAGGGCTGATGGCTACACCTTC. Amino acids: CASSLVGRADGYTF.

The rearrangement links TRBV6-2 or TRBV6-3 to TRBJ1-2, with unresolved D. The CDR3 runs to 15 residues. Looked up from germline, CDR1 is MNHEY and CDR2 is SVGEGT. The V and J ends lost 2 bases and 4 bases respectively, with 14 bases between them. The chain's CDR3 is CASSYTREAIYGYTF. CDR3 DNA: TGTGCCAGCAGTTACACCCGGGAGGCGATCTATGGCTACACCTTC.

The sample holds a few counts of this clonotype. V is TRBV3-1 and J is TRBJ2-3; 12 bases agree with TRBD2. V shed 4 bases, J shed 2 bases, and the junction held 4 bases outside the gene matches. CDR1 LGHDT and CDR2 YNNKEL come from the germline V gene (reference sequence). This CDR3 has 16 residues. The CDR3 region has the DNA TGTGCCAGCAGCCCGCGACTAGCGGGGGACACAGATACGCAGTATTTT. The encoded protein is CASSPRLAGDTDTQYF.

Many counts were recorded for this clonotype. The V call is TRBV20-1, the J call TRBJ2-7; the D is unclear. V was clipped by 4 bases and J by 0 bases, with 7 bases between them. The germline gives CDR1 DFQATT, CDR2 SNEGSKA (reference sequence). The CDR3 length is 12 residues. CDR3 region: CSATRNSYEQYF. The CDR3 DNA sequence: TGCAGTGCTACTCGGAACTCCTACGAGCAGTACTTC.

This clonotype was recorded at least ten times. J is TRBJ1-4 and V is TRBV7-2; D call uncertain. CDR1 SGHTA and CDR2 FQGNSA come from the germline V gene. Trimming took 0 bases from V and 3 from J, leaving 8 bases between them. The CDR3 loop spans 15 amino acids. DNA for the CDR3: TGTGCCAGCAGCTTAGCAGGGATTGCTAATGAAAAACTGTTTTTT. Translating it yields CASSLAGIANEKLFF.

This clonotype was picked up a small number of times. This chain connects TRBV28 to TRBJ2-1, with a tentative D call TRBD2 (7 bases). Germline V lookup: CDR1 MDHEN, CDR2 SYDVKM. V was trimmed by 8 bases and J by 7 bases, leaving 12 bases between them. This CDR3 has 12 amino acids. The CDR3 sequence is CASGGALNEQFF. DNA for the CDR3: TGTGCCAGCGGGGGGGCCCTAAATGAGCAGTTCTTC.

The table lists this clonotype with a few counts. V and J are TRBV10-3 and TRBJ1-1; no clear D. The CDR3 totals 14 residues. The germline V gene encodes CDR1 ENHRY and CDR2 SYGVKD. V gave up 3 bases and J gave up 5 bases, with 13 bases separating them. The CDR3 loop reads CAISDSRPFTEAFF. CDR3 nucleotides: TGTGCCATCAGTGATTCAAGGCCGTTTACTGAAGCTTTCTTT.

J is TRBJ1-1 and V is TRBV4-3, with D unresolved. Germline CDR1 and CDR2: LGHNA and YSLEER. This CDR3 contains 15 residues. Trimming cost V 0 bases and J 1 base, with 9 bases left between them. The CDR3 spells CASSQEPGKNTEAFF. CDR3 DNA: TGCGCCAGCAGCCAAGAACCCGGGAAGAACACTGAAGCTTTCTTT.

This clonotype was counted between two and nine times. The CDR3 DNA reads TGTGCCAGCAACAAATACGGCACAGATACGCAGTATTTT. This translates into CASNKYGTDTQYF. The rearrangement links TRBV12-3 or TRBV12-4 to TRBJ2-3, with unresolved D. Trimming cost V 7 bases and J 1 base, with 9 bases left between them. The CDR3 is 13 amino acids.

In this sample, this clonotype turned up many times. The chain joins TRBV5-1 to TRBJ1-1, with a tentative D call TRBD1 (5 bases). Trimming shortened V by 4 bases and J by 0 bases, and 13 bases separated the two germline ends. Germline V lookup: CDR1 SGHRS, CDR2 YFSETQ. This CDR3 has 15 amino acids. CDR3 nucleotide sequence: TGCGCCAGCAGCCCAGGGCAGGGCATGAACACTGAAGCTTTCTTT. Its protein product is CASSPGQGMNTEAFF.

V gene TRBV29-1 combines with J gene TRBJ2-2, with a weak D call TRBD1 (5 bases). The CDR3 has 13 amino acids. V shed 6 bases and J shed 2 bases, with 10 bases lying between them. The germline V gene has CDR1 SQVTM and CDR2 ANQGSEA. The CDR3 protein is CSVGWTNTGELFF. As DNA, the CDR3 is TGCAGCGTCGGTTGGACAAACACCGGGGAGCTGTTTTTT.

The chain has TRBV6-6 and TRBJ2-7; 9 bases map to TRBD1. The CDR3 spans 14 residues. The junction had 6 bases not matched to a gene; V was cut back by 6 bases and J by 3 bases. Germline V CDR1 and CDR2: MNHNY, SVGAGI (reference sequence). The CDR3 loop is CASSDRGGLYEQYF. The CDR3 coding sequence is TGTGCCAGCAGCGACAGGGGGGGCCTCTACGAGCAGTACTTC.

This clonotype was picked up many times. The chain has TRBV4-3 and TRBJ2-5; 9 bases agree with TRBD2. Looked up from germline, CDR1 is LGHNA and CDR2 is YSLEER. This CDR3 is built from 15 residues. After removal of 4 bases from V and 2 bases from J, the junction contained 5 bases not matched to a gene. The CDR3 DNA follows: TGCGCCAGCAGCCGAGAAACTAGCGGGCAAGAGACCCAGTACTTC. Translation gives CASSRETSGQETQYF.

In this sample, this clonotype turned up many times. The chain couples TRBV7-9 to TRBJ2-4, with D unclear. This CDR3 has 14 amino acids. The V gene lost 5 bases and the J gene lost 1 base, with 9 bases spanning the gap. CDR1 and CDR2 from the germline V gene are SEHNR and FQNEAQ (reference sequence). CDR3 region: CASSRTGAKNIQYF. CDR3 DNA: TGTGCCAGCAGCCGAACCGGTGCCAAAAACATTCAGTACTTC.

This clonotype has at least ten counts. This sequence joins TRBV5-1 and TRBJ2-3, with a weak D call TRBD2 (6 bases). Germline V gives CDR1 SGHRS, CDR2 YFSETQ. The V gene lost 0 bases and the J gene lost 4 bases, with 15 bases spanning the gap. CDR3 length: 16 residues. CDR3 DNA sequence: TGCGCCAGCAGCTTGGGACTAGACAAGAGGGCAGATACGCAGTATTTT. It encodes CASSLGLDKRADTQYF.

This clonotype was recorded a few times. The gene calls are TRBV30 and TRBJ2-2; TRBD1 is a possible D gene (5 bases). V was trimmed by 7 bases and J by 2 bases, leaving 8 bases between them. Germline V gene data show CDR1 as GTSNPN and CDR2 as SVGIG (reference sequence). The CDR3 has 12 amino acids. The chain's CDR3 is CAYRLNTGELFF. The CDR3 nucleotides read TGTGCCTACAGGCTTAACACCGGGGAGCTGTTTTTT.

The chain links TRBV4-3 to TRBJ1-2; D is unclear. Germline V lookup: CDR1 LGHNA, CDR2 YSLEER. Trimming removed 0 bases at V and 2 bases at J, with 10 bases between. The CDR3 spans 15 residues. Written as DNA, the CDR3 is TGCGCCAGCAGCCAAGATCCCGGACGGAACTATGGCTACACCTTC. Amino acids: CASSQDPGRNYGYTF.

This clonotype was seen at least ten times. The chain joins TRBV7-2 to TRBJ1-2; D is unresolved. The V end lost 5 bases, the J end lost 2 bases, and 9 bases lay between the germline ends. This CDR3 has 13 amino acids. In germline, CDR1 is SGHTA, CDR2 FQGNSA. The CDR3 DNA is TGTGCCAGCAGCCCAGCAGGAAACTATGGCTACACCTTC. This gives the protein CASSPAGNYGYTF.

The V call is TRBV12-3 or TRBV12-4, the J call TRBJ1-1; D is perhaps TRBD1 (5 bases). CDR3 length: 14 amino acids. V was clipped by 4 bases and J by 1 base, with 10 bases between them. The CDR3 sequence is CASSSRTTNTEAFF. The CDR3 DNA reads as TGTGCCAGCAGTTCCCGGACAACGAACACTGAAGCTTTCTTT.

The chain employs TRBV7-2 and TRBJ1-3; perhaps TRBD1 as D (5 bases). The V and J ends lost 2 bases and 0 bases respectively, with 14 bases between them. The germline V gene encodes CDR1 SGHTA and CDR2 FQGNSA. The CDR3 is made up of 17 amino acids. CDR3 DNA: TGTGCCAGCAGCTTAAGGGCGGGGGTGAGCTCTGGAAACACCATATATTTT. This codes for CASSLRAGVSSGNTIYF.

The CDR3 protein is CASSLTFLATDTQYF. CDR3 sequence (DNA): TGTGCCAGCAGCTTAACTTTTCTAGCGACAGATACGCAGTATTTT. The chain recombines TRBV7-2 with TRBJ2-3; D possibly corresponds to TRBD2 (6 bases). Looked up from germline, CDR1 is SGHTA and CDR2 is FQGNSA. Trimming took 2 bases from V and 3 from J, leaving 12 bases between them. The CDR3 sequence is 15 residues long.